A selection of T cell receptor beta chains follows, all from one sample in a study of beta chain features in type 1 diabetes. TCRdb keeps only in-frame clones here, not all; method: immunoSEQ multiplex PCR. The sample lists nearly 700,000 clones, around 15% occurring once. The sequenced material came from naive CD4+ T cells from blood. These receptors were obtained from a man younger than 35 with type 1 diabetes. Both conserved end residues are trimmed from each CDR3. The order of the fields is CDR3 protein, V gene, D gene, clone size, J gene. The D gene is left open where the match is weak. Only part of the rows carry a size: once, few, many, or a class if the clone is expanded.

CDR3aa: ASSYSGGGNNSPLH
v_gene: TRBV6-5
d_gene: NA
abundance: NA
j_gene: TRBJ1-6

CDR3aa: AWSVSSGAF
v_gene: TRBV30
d_gene: NA
abundance: few
j_gene: TRBJ1-1

CDR3aa: AWSKGAVYGYT
v_gene: TRBV30
d_gene: TRBD1
abundance: few
j_gene: TRBJ1-2

CDR3aa: ASSQSPGNTIY
v_gene: TRBV4-1
d_gene: NA
abundance: few
j_gene: TRBJ1-3

CDR3aa: ASREALREETQY
v_gene: TRBV28
d_gene: NA
abundance: NA
j_gene: TRBJ2-5

CDR3aa: ASRQVQGDPGYT
v_gene: TRBV7-9
d_gene: TRBD1
abundance: NA
j_gene: TRBJ1-2

CDR3aa: ASSLGQGSYEQY
v_gene: TRBV6-5
d_gene: TRBD1
abundance: few
j_gene: TRBJ2-7

CDR3aa: AWAKDSNQPQH
v_gene: TRBV30
d_gene: NA
abundance: few
j_gene: TRBJ1-5

CDR3aa: ASRSGRGAIYEQY
v_gene: TRBV6-5
d_gene: NA
abundance: NA
j_gene: TRBJ2-7

CDR3aa: ASSPGSGAYNEQF
v_gene: TRBV18
d_gene: NA
abundance: few
j_gene: TRBJ2-1

CDR3aa: ASSADDYNEQF
v_gene: TRBV6-6
d_gene: NA
abundance: few
j_gene: TRBJ2-1

CDR3aa: ASSQDIRGAGSTDTQY
v_gene: TRBV4-1
d_gene: NA
abundance: few
j_gene: TRBJ2-3

CDR3aa: ASSQDSTGDASPLH
v_gene: TRBV4-1
d_gene: TRBD1
abundance: NA
j_gene: TRBJ1-6

CDR3aa: AISEGSISYEQY
v_gene: TRBV10-3
d_gene: NA
abundance: NA
j_gene: TRBJ2-7

CDR3aa: ASSYRAMNSPLH
v_gene: TRBV13
d_gene: NA
abundance: few
j_gene: TRBJ1-6

CDR3aa: ASHRVGTDTQY
v_gene: TRBV27
d_gene: NA
abundance: NA
j_gene: TRBJ2-3

CDR3aa: ASSGLGEVQETQY
v_gene: TRBV28
d_gene: NA
abundance: NA
j_gene: TRBJ2-5

CDR3aa: ASSLRTTANSPLH
v_gene: TRBV7-9
d_gene: NA
abundance: NA
j_gene: TRBJ1-6

CDR3aa: ASTNGRGGGETQY
v_gene: TRBV5-4
d_gene: TRBD2
abundance: few
j_gene: TRBJ2-5

CDR3aa: ASSIDSGTGELF
v_gene: TRBV7-2
d_gene: NA
abundance: NA
j_gene: TRBJ2-2

CDR3aa: ASSPLTGGDTEAF
v_gene: TRBV18
d_gene: TRBD1
abundance: NA
j_gene: TRBJ1-1

CDR3aa: ASSLKGQETQY
v_gene: TRBV9
d_gene: TRBD1
abundance: NA
j_gene: TRBJ2-5

CDR3aa: ASRGQEGTEAF
v_gene: TRBV6-5
d_gene: TRBD1
abundance: NA
j_gene: TRBJ1-1

CDR3aa: ASSHGTREGDTQY
v_gene: TRBV27
d_gene: TRBD2
abundance: few
j_gene: TRBJ2-3

CDR3aa: ASSLDYPGQETQY
v_gene: TRBV5-1
d_gene: NA
abundance: few
j_gene: TRBJ2-5

CDR3aa: AWRDRTGSHEQY
v_gene: TRBV30
d_gene: TRBD1
abundance: NA
j_gene: TRBJ2-7

CDR3aa: ASSQGDRQYEKLF
v_gene: TRBV7-9
d_gene: TRBD1
abundance: few
j_gene: TRBJ1-4

CDR3aa: ASSDSGGASDTQY
v_gene: TRBV5-6
d_gene: TRBD2
abundance: few
j_gene: TRBJ2-3

CDR3aa: ATSRVGLGEKLF
v_gene: TRBV15
d_gene: NA
abundance: once
j_gene: TRBJ1-4

CDR3aa: ASSPWRGVDGYT
v_gene: TRBV9
d_gene: NA
abundance: few
j_gene: TRBJ1-2

CDR3aa: AWSAGTDTQY
v_gene: TRBV30
d_gene: NA
abundance: NA
j_gene: TRBJ2-3

CDR3aa: ASSKQGANGYT
v_gene: TRBV6-5
d_gene: TRBD1
abundance: NA
j_gene: TRBJ1-2

CDR3aa: ASSPGGTEAF
v_gene: TRBV6-6
d_gene: NA
abundance: NA
j_gene: TRBJ1-1

CDR3aa: ASSQRDRGGYEQY
v_gene: TRBV4-1
d_gene: TRBD1
abundance: few
j_gene: TRBJ2-7

CDR3aa: ASSFGGGTDTQY
v_gene: TRBV7-9
d_gene: TRBD2
abundance: few
j_gene: TRBJ2-3

CDR3aa: ASSYSRRANTEAF
v_gene: TRBV6-5
d_gene: NA
abundance: few
j_gene: TRBJ1-1

CDR3aa: ASSLGGYEQY
v_gene: TRBV5-1
d_gene: NA
abundance: NA
j_gene: TRBJ2-7

CDR3aa: ASSLAGELVRYTEAF
v_gene: TRBV7-8
d_gene: NA
abundance: NA
j_gene: TRBJ1-1

CDR3aa: ASRGGTSYEQY
v_gene: TRBV28
d_gene: NA
abundance: NA
j_gene: TRBJ2-7

CDR3aa: SVGTGGLSGNTIY
v_gene: TRBV29-1
d_gene: TRBD1
abundance: NA
j_gene: TRBJ1-3

CDR3aa: ASSPSRQEIAKNIQY
v_gene: TRBV18
d_gene: NA
abundance: few
j_gene: TRBJ2-4

CDR3aa: ASSRVRETQY
v_gene: TRBV2
d_gene: NA
abundance: few
j_gene: TRBJ2-5

CDR3aa: AISVSGQGSYGYT
v_gene: TRBV10-3
d_gene: NA
abundance: few
j_gene: TRBJ1-2

CDR3aa: ASWVGLAGETQY
v_gene: TRBV7-6
d_gene: NA
abundance: NA
j_gene: TRBJ2-5

CDR3aa: AWNVGGLGETQY
v_gene: TRBV30
d_gene: NA
abundance: NA
j_gene: TRBJ2-5